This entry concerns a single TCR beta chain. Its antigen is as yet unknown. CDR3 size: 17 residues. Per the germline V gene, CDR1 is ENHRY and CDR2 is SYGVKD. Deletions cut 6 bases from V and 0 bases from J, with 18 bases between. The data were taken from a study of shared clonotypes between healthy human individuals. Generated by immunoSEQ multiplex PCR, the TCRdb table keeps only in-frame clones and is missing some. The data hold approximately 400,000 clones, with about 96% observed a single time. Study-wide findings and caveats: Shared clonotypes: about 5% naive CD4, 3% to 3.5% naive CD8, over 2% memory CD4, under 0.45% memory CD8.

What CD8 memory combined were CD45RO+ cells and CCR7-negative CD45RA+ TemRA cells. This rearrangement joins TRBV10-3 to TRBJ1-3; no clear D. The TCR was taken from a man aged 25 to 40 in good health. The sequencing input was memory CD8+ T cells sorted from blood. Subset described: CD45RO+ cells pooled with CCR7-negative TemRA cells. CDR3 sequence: CAISEDPIMSSGNTIYF. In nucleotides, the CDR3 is TGTGCCATCAGCGAAGACCCGATTATGAGCTCTGGAAACACCATATATTTT.